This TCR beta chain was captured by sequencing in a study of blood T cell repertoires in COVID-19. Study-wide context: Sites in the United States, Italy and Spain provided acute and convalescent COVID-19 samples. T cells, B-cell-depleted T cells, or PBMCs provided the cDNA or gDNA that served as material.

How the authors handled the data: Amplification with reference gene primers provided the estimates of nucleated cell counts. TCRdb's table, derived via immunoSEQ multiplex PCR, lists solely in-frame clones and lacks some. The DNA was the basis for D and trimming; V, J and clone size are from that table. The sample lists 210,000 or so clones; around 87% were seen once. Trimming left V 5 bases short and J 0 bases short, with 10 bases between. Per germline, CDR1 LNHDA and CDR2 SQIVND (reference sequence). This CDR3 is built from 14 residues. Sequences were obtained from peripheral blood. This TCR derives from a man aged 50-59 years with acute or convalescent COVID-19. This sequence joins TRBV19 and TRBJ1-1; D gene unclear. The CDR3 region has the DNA TGTGCCAGTAGTTTGCCAGGCCTGAACACTGAAGCTTTCTTT. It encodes CASSLPGLNTEAFF.